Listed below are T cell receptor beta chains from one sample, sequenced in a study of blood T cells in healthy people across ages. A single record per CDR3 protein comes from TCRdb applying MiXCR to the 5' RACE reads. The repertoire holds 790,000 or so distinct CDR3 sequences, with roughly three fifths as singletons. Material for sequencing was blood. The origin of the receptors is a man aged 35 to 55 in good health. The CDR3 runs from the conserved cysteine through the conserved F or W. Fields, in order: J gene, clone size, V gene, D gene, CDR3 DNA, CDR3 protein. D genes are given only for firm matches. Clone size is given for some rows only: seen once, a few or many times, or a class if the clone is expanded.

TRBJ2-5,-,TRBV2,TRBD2,TGTGCCAGCAGTGAAGCGGGCGGGAGGGCCGCGGAGACCCAGTACTTC,CASSEAGGRAAETQYF
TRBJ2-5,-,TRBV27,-,TGTGCCAGCAGACCCTTCGACTACCAAGAGACCCAGTACTTC,CASRPFDYQETQYF
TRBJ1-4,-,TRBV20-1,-,TGCAGTGCTAGGGGGGGAGAGGAAAAACTGTTTTTT,CSARGGEEKLFF
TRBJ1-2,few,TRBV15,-,TGTGCCACCAGCAGAGATTTTTCAGCTGGTCTTTTGGACTATGGCTACACCTTC,CATSRDFSAGLLDYGYTF
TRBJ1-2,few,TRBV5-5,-,TGTGCCAGCAGCCCTCGTTTCGGGACACCCGGCTACACCTTC,CASSPRFGTPGYTF
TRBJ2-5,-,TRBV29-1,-,TGCAGCGTGGCGACCCTTTACCAAGAGACCCAGTACTTC,CSVATLYQETQYF
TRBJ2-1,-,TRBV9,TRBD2,TGTGCCAGCAGCGTAGTGTCTAGCGGGGCGTACAATGAGCAGTTCTTC,CASSVVSSGAYNEQFF
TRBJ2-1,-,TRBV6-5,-,TGTGCCAGCACCGTCCCTTGGGCCGATGAGCAGTTCTTC,CASTVPWADEQFF
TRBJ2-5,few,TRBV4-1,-,TGCGCCAGCAGCCCGCTCCGGGCCTCCTACAATGAGCAGTACTTC,CASSPLRASYNEQYF
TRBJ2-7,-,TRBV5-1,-,TGCGCCAGCTTTCAAGGGGGGGGTTCCTACAATGAGCAGTACTTC,CASFQGGGSYNEQYF
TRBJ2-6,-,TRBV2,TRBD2,TGTGCCAGCCAGAGACTAGCGGGAGTCACTGGGGCCAACGTCCTGACTTTC,CASQRLAGVTGANVLTF
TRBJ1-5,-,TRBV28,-,TGTGCCAGCAAGGTTGGGCGTCAAGGCAATCAGCCCCAGCATTTT,CASKVGRQGNQPQHF
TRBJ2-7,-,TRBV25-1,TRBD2,TGTGCCAGCAGTGACAGCGGGAGGGCCCTTGGGTACGAGCAGTACTTC,CASSDSGRALGYEQYF
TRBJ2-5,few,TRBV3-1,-,TGTGCCAGCAGCCAGAGGGGAGAGACCCAGTACTTC,CASSQRGETQYF
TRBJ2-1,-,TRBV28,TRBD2,TGTGCCAGCGAGACCCTCCCAGCGGGGGGTACCAATGAGCAGTTCTTC,CASETLPAGGTNEQFF
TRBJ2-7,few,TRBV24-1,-,TGTGCCACCAGAGTCCGGGACAAGGGACGCGAGCAGTACTTC,CATRVRDKGREQYF
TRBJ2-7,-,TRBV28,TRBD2,TGTGCCAGCAGTTTAGGTGCGGGGGTAGGAGAGCAGTACTTC,CASSLGAGVGEQYF